This record looks at one T cell receptor beta chain sequence and its context. This clonotype has only one observation. Its antigen has not been determined. Because the CDR3 is missing its conserved closing phenylalanine or tryptophan, this is likely a read error. This specimen comes from a study of tumor and adjacent non-tumor tissue in lung cancer (dated by TCRdb to between 2018 and 2020). With regard to the full study: By cancer type, the cohort comprised approximately twelve adenocarcinoma patients, a couple of squamous cell carcinoma patients and 1 small cell lung cancer patient. The approximately 15 patients were aged roughly 30 to 85 years, included ten or so men and 5 women, and had TNM stage I to III disease. The study compared bulk TCRbeta repertoires from lung tumor tissue and matched distant non-tumor lung tissue of around 14 lung cancer patients. Over 25 paired specimens, one tumor and one normal lung sample per patient, were profiled by TCRbeta CDR3 sequencing. Sequencing generated a total of roughly 130 million productive TCRbeta reads, averaging approximately 4 million reads per sample. What the authors observed across the whole study: The methods do not name the sequencing platform or mention unique molecular identifiers. Only roughly 16 patients were in the cohort, and the authors stated that larger samples and more detailed clinical data are needed. In normal lung, the top 100 clones accounted for a significantly larger cumulative share of the repertoire than in tumor tissue. Peripheral blood was not sequenced, so blood TCRbeta repertoires were not examined in the lung cancer patients of the study. Younger patients had significantly higher TCR diversity, and higher tumor TCR diversity was associated with shorter overall and disease-free survival. Significantly higher TCR diversity (inverse Simpson) was observed in tumor tissue than in normal lung tissue (approximately 400 vs 170, P = 0.0075, Mann-Whitney U test).

Receptor amplification or capture employed multiplex PCR. The instrument given in TCRdb is Illumina HiSeq 2500. TCRbeta libraries were constructed through three rounds of nested PCR with primers (Table S4) according to protocols adapted from ARM-PCR. Before sequencing, PCR products in the 200-500 bp range were cut out of the gel and cleaned up using the QIAquick gel extraction kit. The authors' pipeline ran thus. Trimmomatic was used to clean the reads, FLASH was used to merge the reads into complete CDR3 sequences, and MiTCR was used to assign the reads to V(D)J germline segments. Clonal diversity was computed as the inverse Simpson's index with VDJtools. Productive reads were defined as in-frame sequences without a premature stop codon. Starting from the raw public reads, TCRdb applied fastp trimming at Q25, assembled clones with MiXCR and retained in-frame beta chains. Entries are consolidated by CDR3 protein sequence, retaining the most common genes and DNA. TCRdb assigned the V and J calls; the authors' analysis was not used. The table for this sample lists tens of thousands of distinct CDR3 sequences; around 70% of them were counted only once. The ten biggest clones cover 25% to 30% of the sample.

RNA was isolated from bulk, unsorted tissue, and RNA quality was assessed with a NanoDrop ND-1000 and an Agilent 2100. Normal lung samples were distant non-tumor tissue taken more than 3 cm from the tumor edge. Newly diagnosed lung cancer patients without prior chemotherapy who had been admitted for thoracic surgery in China between August and November 2014 were enrolled as donors. Anyone who had undergone radiotherapy or chemotherapy before, or who had another cancer at the same time, was left out of the study. Pieces of surgical tissue measuring about 1-2.1 cm3 were kept in RNAlater solution and held at -80 degrees C until needed. The CDR3 spans 15 residues, counting both ends. The only DNA kept is the CDR3, 45 bases in frame from the first base. The germline ends are 20 bases apart after V is trimmed by 7 bases and J by 1 base. The germline V gene specifies SQVTM as CDR1 and ANQGSEA as CDR2.

Here the chain combines TRBV29-1 and TRBJ2-7, with the D call perhaps TRBD1 or TRBD2, each one matching 6 bases. The sequenced sample was distant non-tumor lung tissue. This receptor was taken from a woman in her forties or fifties with non-small cell lung cancer. Read as DNA, the sequence is TGCAGCGATGTGCCTGGAGGGGGTTTTTCCTACGAGCAGTACCTC. This translates into CSDVPGGGFSYEQYL.